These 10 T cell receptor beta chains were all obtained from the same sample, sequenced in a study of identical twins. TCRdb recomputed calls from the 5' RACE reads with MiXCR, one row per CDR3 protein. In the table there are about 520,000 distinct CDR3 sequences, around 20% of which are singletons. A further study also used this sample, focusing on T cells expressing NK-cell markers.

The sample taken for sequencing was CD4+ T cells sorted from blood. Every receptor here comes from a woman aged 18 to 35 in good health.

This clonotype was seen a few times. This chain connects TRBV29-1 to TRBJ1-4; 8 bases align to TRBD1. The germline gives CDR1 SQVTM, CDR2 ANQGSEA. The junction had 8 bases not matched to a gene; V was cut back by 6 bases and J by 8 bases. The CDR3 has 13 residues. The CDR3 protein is CSVAGQGGEKLFF. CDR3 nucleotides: TGCAGCGTCGCTGGACAGGGTGGGGAAAAACTGTTTTTT.

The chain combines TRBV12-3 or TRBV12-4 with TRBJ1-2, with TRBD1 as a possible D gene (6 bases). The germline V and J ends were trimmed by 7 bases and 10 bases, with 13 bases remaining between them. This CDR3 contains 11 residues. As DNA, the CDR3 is TGTGCCAGCATTTACAGGGCCTTCTACACCTTC. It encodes CASIYRAFYTF.

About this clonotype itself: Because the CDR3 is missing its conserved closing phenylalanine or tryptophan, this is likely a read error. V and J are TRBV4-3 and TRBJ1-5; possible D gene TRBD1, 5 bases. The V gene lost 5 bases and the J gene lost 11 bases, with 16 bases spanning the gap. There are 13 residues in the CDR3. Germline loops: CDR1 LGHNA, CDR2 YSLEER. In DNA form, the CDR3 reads TGCGCCAGCAGCTCCTCCCTTTGGGGGGCCCAGCATTCT. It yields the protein CASSSSLWGAQHS.

Written as DNA, the CDR3 is TGCAGTGCTAGAGTTGCGGGAGGCGTAGATACGCAGTATTTT. This gives the protein CSARVAGGVDTQYF. The chain recombines TRBV20-1 with TRBJ2-3, with 8 positions matching TRBD2. With V trimmed by 1 base and J by 5 bases, 5 bases remained unmatched. Per germline, CDR1 DFQATT and CDR2 SNEGSKA (reference sequence). The CDR3 has 14 residues.

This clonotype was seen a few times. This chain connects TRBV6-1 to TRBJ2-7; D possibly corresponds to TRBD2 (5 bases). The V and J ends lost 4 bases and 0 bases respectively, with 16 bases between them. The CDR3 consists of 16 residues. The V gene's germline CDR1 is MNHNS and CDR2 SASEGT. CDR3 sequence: CASSAQAAGYSYEQYF. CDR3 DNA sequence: TGTGCCAGCAGTGCTCAGGCTGCGGGTTACTCCTACGAGCAGTACTTC.

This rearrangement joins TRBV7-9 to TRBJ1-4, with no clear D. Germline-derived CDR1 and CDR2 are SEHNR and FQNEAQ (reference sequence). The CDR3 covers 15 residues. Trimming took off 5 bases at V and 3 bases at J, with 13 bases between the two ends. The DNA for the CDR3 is TGTGCCAGCAGCGCCCCGTCAGCGGCTAATGAAAAACTGTTTTTT. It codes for CASSAPSAANEKLFF. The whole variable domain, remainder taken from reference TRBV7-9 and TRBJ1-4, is DTGVSQNPRHKITKRGQNVTFRCDPISEHNRLYWYRQTLGQGPEFLTYFQNEAQLEKSRLLSDRFSAERPKGSFSTLEIQRTEQGDSAMYLCASSAPSAANEKLFFGSGTQLSVL.

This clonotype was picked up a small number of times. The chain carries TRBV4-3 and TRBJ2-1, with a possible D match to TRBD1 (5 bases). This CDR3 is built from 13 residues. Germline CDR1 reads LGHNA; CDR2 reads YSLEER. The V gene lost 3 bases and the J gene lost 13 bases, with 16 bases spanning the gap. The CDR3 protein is CASSQGLTRKQFF. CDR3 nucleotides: TGCGCCAGCAGCCAGGGGCTAACTCGGAAACAGTTCTTC.

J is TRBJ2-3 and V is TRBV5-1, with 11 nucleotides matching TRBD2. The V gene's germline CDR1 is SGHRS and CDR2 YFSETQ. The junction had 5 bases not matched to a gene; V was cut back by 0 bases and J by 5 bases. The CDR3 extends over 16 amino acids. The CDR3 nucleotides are TGCGCCAGCAGCTTGGTTTCTCTAGCGGGAGGAGATACGCAGTATTTT. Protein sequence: CASSLVSLAGGDTQYF.

CDR3 amino acids: CASSVDMRDQPQHF. For the CDR3, the DNA is TGTGCCAGCAGCGTAGATATGCGGGATCAGCCCCAGCATTTT. J is TRBJ1-5 and V is TRBV9; D gene uncertain. Trimming pared 0 bases from V and 5 bases from J, leaving 9 bases between. CDR3 length equals 14 residues. Germline V gene sequence: CDR1 SGDLS, CDR2 YYNGEE.

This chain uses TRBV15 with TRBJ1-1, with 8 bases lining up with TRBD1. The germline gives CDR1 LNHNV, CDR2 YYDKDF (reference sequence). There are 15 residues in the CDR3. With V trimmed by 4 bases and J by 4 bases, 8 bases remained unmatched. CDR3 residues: CATSNRGSWGTEAFF. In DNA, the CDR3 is TGTGCCACCAGCAACAGGGGGAGTTGGGGCACTGAAGCTTTCTTT. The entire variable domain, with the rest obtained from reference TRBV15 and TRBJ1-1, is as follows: DAMVIQNPRYQVTQFGKPVTLSCSQTLNHNVMYWYQQKSSQAPKLLFHYYDKDFNNEADTPDNFQSRRPNTSFCFLDIRSPGLGDTAMYLCATSNRGSWGTEAFFGQGTRLTVV.